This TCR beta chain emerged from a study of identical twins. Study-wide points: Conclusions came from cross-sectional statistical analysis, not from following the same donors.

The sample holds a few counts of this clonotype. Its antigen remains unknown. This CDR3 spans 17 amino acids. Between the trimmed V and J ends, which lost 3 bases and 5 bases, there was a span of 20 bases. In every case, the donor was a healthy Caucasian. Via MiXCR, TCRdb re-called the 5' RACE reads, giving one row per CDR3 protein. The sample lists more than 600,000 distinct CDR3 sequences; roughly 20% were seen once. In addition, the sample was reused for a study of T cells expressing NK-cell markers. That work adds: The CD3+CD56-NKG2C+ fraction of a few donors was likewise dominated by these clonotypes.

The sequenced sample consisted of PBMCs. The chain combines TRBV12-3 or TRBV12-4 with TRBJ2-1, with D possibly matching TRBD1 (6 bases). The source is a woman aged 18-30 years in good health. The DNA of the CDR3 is TGTGCCAGCAGTTTGACTACAGGGATGGGGGCACACAATGAGCAGTTCTTC. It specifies CASSLTTGMGAHNEQFF.